These T cell receptor beta chains were read from a single sample in a study of blood T cell repertoires in COVID-19. Produced via immunoSEQ multiplex PCR; TCRdb's table is partial and in-frame only. Here the sample spans approximately 180,000 clones, 65% to 90% being singletons. The material sequenced was PBMCs or T cells enriched from blood (not recorded which). The receptors were gathered from a middle-aged man who had recovered from COVID-19. The CDR3 runs from the conserved cysteine through the conserved F or W. D genes are given only for firm matches. Size is omitted from some rows. Given values are once, few, many or a class for expanded clones.

TRBJ1-5	TRBV3-1/TRBV3-2	17	-	TRBD1	CASSQRAGTGDRQPQHF	TGTGCCAGCAGCCAGAGAGCCGGGACAGGGGACCGACAGCCCCAGCATTTT
TRBJ2-2	TRBV10-1	14	few	-	CASSDWQSTGELFF	TGCGCCAGCAGTGATTGGCAGTCCACCGGGGAGCTGTTTTTT
TRBJ1-1	TRBV7-2	15	-	-	CASSLEAGRNTEAFF	TGTGCCAGCAGCTTAGAGGCAGGGCGGAACACTGAAGCTTTCTTT
TRBJ1-2	TRBV12-3/TRBV12-4	13	-	-	CASTDGGDYGYTF	TGTGCCAGCACTGATGGGGGGGACTATGGCTACACCTTC
TRBJ1-2	TRBV30	13	-	-	CAWSGTANYGYTF	TGTGCCTGGAGTGGGACAGCTAACTATGGCTACACCTTC
TRBJ1-1	TRBV3-1/TRBV3-2	11	-	-	CASSQGGGAFF	TGTGCCAGCAGCCAAGGGGGGGGAGCTTTCTTT
TRBJ2-2	TRBV7-9	18	-	TRBD2	CASSLGWYGGGRTGELFF	TGTGCCAGCAGCTTAGGGTGGTATGGCGGGGGACGGACCGGGGAGCTGTTTTTT
TRBJ1-2	TRBV2	17	-	TRBD1	CASSLRSGTGADYGYTF	TGTGCCAGCAGCCTACGCTCCGGGACAGGGGCTGACTATGGCTACACCTTC
TRBJ1-5	TRBV2	13	few	-	CASSPDSVQPQHF	TGTGCCAGCAGTCCCGACTCGGTTCAGCCCCAGCATTTT
TRBJ2-1	TRBV6-2/TRBV6-3	15	-	-	CASSYSSRGHNEQFF	TGTGCCAGCAGTTACTCGAGTCGGGGTCACAATGAGCAGTTCTTC
TRBJ2-2	TRBV7-2	18	-	TRBD2	CASSTTRPGLVFPGELFF	TGTGCCAGCAGTACTACTCGACCGGGACTAGTCTTTCCCGGGGAGCTGTTTTTT
TRBJ1-5	TRBV2	17	-	TRBD1	CASSDPRGQVGNQPQHF	TGTGCCAGCAGTGACCCCAGGGGGCAGGTAGGCAATCAGCCCCAGCATTTT
TRBJ2-3	TRBV24-1	14	few	-	CATSDFQGTDTQYF	TGTGCCACCAGTGATTTCCAGGGAACAGATACGCAGTATTTT
TRBJ2-7	TRBV7-7	13	-	TRBD1	CASSLAPGGRQYF	TGTGCTAGCAGCTTAGCCCCAGGGGGACGGCAGTACTTC
TRBJ2-1	TRBV6-5	12	few	-	CASSLDSYEQFF	TGTGCCAGCAGCCTGGACAGTTATGAGCAGTTCTTC
TRBJ1-5	TRBV15	17	few	-	CATSRGSTWGGQQPQHF	TGTGCCACCAGCAGAGGTTCGACTTGGGGGGGGCAGCAGCCCCAGCATTTT
TRBJ1-2	TRBV19	15	-	-	CASSVGRSPNYGYTF	TGTGCCAGTAGTGTGGGCCGCAGCCCCAACTATGGCTACACCTTC
TRBJ2-5	TRBV10-1	16	-	TRBD1	CASSESPGTGKETQYF	TGCGCCAGCAGTGAGTCCCCCGGGACAGGGAAAGAGACCCAGTACTTC
TRBJ2-3	TRBV3-1/TRBV3-2	11	once	-	CASSYSDTQYF	TGTGCCAGCAGCTACTCAGATACGCAGTATTTT
TRBJ1-2	TRBV12-3/TRBV12-4	13	-	-	CASSLGQNYGYTF	TGTGCCAGCAGTTTAGGACAGAACTATGGCTACACCTTC
TRBJ1-5	TRBV19	16	-	TRBD1	CASTTTDRGNTQPQHF	TGTGCCAGTACGACCACAGACAGGGGGAACACTCAGCCCCAGCATTTT
TRBJ2-2	TRBV11-2	19	-	TRBD2	CASSSSGTSGGLLTGELFF	TGTGCCAGCAGCTCCTCCGGGACTAGCGGGGGGCTCCTCACCGGGGAGCTGTTTTTT
TRBJ2-2	TRBV10-1	15	-	TRBD1	CASSAGQGSTGELFF	TGCGCCAGCAGTGCGGGACAGGGGAGCACCGGGGAGCTGTTTTTT
TRBJ2-2	TRBV25-1	17	-	-	CASSELGRGSNTGELFF	TGTGCCAGCAGTGAATTAGGGAGGGGGTCGAACACCGGGGAGCTGTTTTTT
TRBJ1-1	TRBV7-6	13	-	-	CASSPPGGTEAFF	TGTGCCAGCAGCCCCCCGGGGGGCACTGAAGCTTTCTTT
TRBJ1-5	TRBV21-1	13	-	-	CASSLQENQPQHF	TGTGCCAGCAGCCTCCAGGAAAATCAGCCCCAGCATTTT
TRBJ1-4	TRBV19	15	-	TRBD1	CASTPGTGGYEKLFF	TGTGCCAGTACCCCTGGGACAGGGGGTTATGAAAAACTGTTTTTT
TRBJ2-7	TRBV19	14	-	-	CASSIMSDSYEQYF	TGTGCCAGTAGTATAATGTCAGATTCCTACGAGCAGTACTTC
TRBJ2-2	TRBV10-3	17	-	-	CAISEVSGEWRTGELFF	TGTGCCATCAGTGAAGTATCAGGGGAATGGCGGACCGGGGAGCTGTTTTTT
TRBJ1-1	TRBV19	16	-	TRBD1	CASTNPGQGGDTEAFF	TGTGCCAGTACCAACCCGGGGCAGGGGGGTGACACTGAAGCTTTCTTT
TRBJ2-2	TRBV5-1	16	-	-	CASRDAGTQNTGELFF	TGCGCCAGCAGGGATGCCGGGACTCAGAACACCGGGGAGCTGTTTTTT
TRBJ2-3	TRBV7-2	17	-	TRBD2	CASSAGGLAGVTDTQYF	TGTGCCAGCAGCGCGGGTGGGCTAGCGGGGGTCACAGATACGCAGTATTTT
TRBJ1-2	TRBV18	14	-	TRBD1	CASSPGTGLYGYTF	TGTGCCAGCTCACCCGGGACAGGCCTTTATGGCTACACCTTC
TRBJ1-2	TRBV7-8	14	few	TRBD1	CASSHGTGDYGYTF	TGTGCCAGCAGCCATGGGACAGGGGACTATGGCTACACCTTC
TRBJ2-7	TRBV19	14	-	TRBD2	CASRSGGRGYEQYF	TGTGCCAGTAGGAGCGGGGGTAGAGGCTACGAGCAGTACTTC
TRBJ2-7	TRBV2	12	-	TRBD1	CAISGQGYEQYF	TGTGCCATCTCAGGACAGGGGTACGAGCAGTACTTC
TRBJ2-7	TRBV3-1/TRBV3-2	17	once	TRBD2	CASSSPRTSGRTYEQYF	TGTGCCAGCAGCTCTCCACGGACTAGCGGGCGCACCTACGAGCAGTACTTC
TRBJ1-5	TRBV6-2/TRBV6-3	19	-	TRBD1	CASSPRPGTGMVSNQPQHF	TGTGCCAGCAGTCCCCGTCCCGGGACAGGTATGGTTAGCAATCAGCCCCAGCATTTT
TRBJ1-1	TRBV19	12	-	TRBD1	CASWTGNTEAFF	TGTGCCAGCTGGACAGGGAACACTGAAGCTTTCTTT
TRBJ1-5	TRBV10-1	15	few	-	CASSKQGIANQPQHF	TGCGCCAGCAGTAAACAGGGTATCGCGAATCAGCCCCAGCATTTT
TRBJ1-4	TRBV7-2	13	-	-	CASSLELNEKLFF	TGTGCCAGCAGCTTAGAGCTTAATGAAAAACTGTTTTTT